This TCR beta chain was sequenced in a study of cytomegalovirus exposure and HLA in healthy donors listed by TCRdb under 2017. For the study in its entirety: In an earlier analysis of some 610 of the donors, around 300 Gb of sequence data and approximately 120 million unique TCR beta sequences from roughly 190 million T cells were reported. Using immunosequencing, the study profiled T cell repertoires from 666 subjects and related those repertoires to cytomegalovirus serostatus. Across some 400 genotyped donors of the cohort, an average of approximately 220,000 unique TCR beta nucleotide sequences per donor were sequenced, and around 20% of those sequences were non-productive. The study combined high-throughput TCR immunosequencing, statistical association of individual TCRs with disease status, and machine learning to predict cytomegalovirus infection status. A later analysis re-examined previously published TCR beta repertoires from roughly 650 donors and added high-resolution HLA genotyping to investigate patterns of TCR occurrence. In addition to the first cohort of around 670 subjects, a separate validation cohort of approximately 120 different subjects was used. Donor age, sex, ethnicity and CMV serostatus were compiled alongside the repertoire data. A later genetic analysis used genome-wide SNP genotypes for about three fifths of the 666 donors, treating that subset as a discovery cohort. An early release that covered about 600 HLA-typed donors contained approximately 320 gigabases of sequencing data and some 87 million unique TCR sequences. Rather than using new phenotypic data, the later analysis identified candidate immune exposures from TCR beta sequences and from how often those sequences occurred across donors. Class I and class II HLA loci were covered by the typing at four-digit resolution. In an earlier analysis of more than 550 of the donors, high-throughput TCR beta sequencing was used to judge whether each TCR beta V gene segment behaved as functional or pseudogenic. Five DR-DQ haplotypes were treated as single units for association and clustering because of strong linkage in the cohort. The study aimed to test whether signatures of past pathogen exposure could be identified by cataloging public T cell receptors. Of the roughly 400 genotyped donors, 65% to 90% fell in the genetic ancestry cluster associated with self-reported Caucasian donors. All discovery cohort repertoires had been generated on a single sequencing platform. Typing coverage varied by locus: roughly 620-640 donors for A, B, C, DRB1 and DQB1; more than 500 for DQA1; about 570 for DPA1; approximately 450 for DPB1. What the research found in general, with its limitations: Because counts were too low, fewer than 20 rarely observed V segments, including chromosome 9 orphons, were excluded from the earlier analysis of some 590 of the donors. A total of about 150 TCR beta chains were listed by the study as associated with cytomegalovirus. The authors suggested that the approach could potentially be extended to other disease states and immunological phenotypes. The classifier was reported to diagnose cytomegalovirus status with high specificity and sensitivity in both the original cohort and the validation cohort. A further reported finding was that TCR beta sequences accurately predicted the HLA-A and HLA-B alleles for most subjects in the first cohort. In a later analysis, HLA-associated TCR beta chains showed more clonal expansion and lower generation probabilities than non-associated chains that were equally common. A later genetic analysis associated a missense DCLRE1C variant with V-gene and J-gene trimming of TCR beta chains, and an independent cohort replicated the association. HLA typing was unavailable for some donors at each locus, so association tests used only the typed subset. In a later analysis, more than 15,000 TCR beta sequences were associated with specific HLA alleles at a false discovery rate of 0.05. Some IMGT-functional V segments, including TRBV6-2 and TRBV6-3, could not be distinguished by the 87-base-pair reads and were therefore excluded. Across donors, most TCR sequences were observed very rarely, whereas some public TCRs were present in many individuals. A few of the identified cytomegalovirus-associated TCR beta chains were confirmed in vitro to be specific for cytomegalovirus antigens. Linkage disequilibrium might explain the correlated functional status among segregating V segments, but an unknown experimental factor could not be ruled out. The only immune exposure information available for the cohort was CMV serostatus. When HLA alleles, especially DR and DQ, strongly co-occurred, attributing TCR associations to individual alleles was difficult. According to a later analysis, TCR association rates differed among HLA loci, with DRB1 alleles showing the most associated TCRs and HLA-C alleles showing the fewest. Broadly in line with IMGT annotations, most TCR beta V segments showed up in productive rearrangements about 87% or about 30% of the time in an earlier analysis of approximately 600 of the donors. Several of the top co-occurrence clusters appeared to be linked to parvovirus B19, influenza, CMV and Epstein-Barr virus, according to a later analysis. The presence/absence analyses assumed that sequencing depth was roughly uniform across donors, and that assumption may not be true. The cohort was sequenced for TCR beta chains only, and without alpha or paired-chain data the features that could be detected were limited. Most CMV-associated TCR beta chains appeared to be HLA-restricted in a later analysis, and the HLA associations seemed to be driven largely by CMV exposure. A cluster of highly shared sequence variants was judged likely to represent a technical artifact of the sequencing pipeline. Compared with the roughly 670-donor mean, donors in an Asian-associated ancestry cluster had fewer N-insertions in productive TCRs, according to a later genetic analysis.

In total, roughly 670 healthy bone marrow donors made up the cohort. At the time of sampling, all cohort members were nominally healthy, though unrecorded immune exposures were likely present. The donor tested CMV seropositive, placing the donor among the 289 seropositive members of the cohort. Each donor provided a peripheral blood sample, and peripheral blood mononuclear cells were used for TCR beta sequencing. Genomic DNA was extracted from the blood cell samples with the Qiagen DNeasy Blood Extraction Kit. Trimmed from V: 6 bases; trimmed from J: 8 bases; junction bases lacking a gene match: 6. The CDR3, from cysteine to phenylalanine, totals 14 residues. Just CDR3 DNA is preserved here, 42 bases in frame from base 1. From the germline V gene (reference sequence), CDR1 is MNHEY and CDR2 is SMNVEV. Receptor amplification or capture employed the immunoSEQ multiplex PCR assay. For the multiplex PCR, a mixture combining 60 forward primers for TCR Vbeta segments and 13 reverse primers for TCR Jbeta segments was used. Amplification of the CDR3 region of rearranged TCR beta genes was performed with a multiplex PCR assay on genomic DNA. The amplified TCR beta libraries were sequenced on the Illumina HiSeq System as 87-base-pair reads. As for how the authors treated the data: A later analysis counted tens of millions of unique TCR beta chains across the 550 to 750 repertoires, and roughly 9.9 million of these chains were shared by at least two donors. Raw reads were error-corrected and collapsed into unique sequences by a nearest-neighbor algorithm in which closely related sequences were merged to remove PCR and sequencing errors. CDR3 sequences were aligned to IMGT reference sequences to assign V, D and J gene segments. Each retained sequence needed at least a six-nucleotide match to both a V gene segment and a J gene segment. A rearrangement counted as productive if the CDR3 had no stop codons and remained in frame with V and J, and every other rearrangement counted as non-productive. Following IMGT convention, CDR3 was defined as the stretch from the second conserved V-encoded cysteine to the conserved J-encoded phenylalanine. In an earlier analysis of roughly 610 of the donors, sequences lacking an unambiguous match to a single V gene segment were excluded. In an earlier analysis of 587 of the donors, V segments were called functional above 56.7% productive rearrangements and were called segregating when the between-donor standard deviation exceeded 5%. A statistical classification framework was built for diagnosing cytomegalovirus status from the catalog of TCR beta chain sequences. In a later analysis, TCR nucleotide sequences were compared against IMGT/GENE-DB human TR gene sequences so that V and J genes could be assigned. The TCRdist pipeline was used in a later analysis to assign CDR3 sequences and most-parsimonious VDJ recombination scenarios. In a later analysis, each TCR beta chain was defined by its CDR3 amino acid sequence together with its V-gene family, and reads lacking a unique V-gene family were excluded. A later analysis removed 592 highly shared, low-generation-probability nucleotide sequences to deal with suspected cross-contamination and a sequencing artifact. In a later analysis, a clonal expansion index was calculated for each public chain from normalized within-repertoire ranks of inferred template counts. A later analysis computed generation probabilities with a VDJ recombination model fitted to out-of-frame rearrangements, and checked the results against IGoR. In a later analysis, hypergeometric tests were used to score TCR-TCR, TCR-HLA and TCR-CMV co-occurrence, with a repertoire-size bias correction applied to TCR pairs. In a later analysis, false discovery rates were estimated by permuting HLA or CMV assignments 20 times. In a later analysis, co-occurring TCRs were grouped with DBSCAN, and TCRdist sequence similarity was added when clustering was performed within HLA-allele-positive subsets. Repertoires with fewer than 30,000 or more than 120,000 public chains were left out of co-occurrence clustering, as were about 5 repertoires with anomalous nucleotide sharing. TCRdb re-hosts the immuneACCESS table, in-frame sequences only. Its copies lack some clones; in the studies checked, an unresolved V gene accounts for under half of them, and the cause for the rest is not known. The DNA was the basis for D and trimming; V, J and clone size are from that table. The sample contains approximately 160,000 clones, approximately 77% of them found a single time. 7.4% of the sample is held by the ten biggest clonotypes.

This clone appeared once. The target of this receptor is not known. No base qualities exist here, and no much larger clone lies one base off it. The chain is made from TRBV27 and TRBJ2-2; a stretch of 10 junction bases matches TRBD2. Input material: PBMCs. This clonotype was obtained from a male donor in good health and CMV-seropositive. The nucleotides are TGTGCCAGCAGGGAGCGGGGGGGCATAGGGGAGCTGTTTTTT. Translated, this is CASRERGGIGELFF.